These 8 T cell receptor beta chains were all obtained from the same sample, sequenced in a study of blood T cell repertoires in COVID-19. Here immunoSEQ multiplex PCR was the method, and the copy in TCRdb shows in-frame clones only, minus some. This table has about 300,000 clones, around 90% appearing once. The specimen was PBMCs or T cells enriched from blood (not recorded which). The receptors derive from a woman under 30 with acute COVID-19.

This rearrangement joins TRBV7-3 to TRBJ2-1, with 10 nucleotides matching TRBD2. V shed 5 bases and J 8 bases; nucleotides not matched to a gene: 9. Germline CDR1 SGHTA, CDR2 FQGTGA. CDR3 size: 15 residues. The CDR3 loop reads CASSPGLAPWDEQFF. The CDR3 DNA reads as TGTGCCAGCAGCCCGGGACTAGCGCCCTGGGATGAGCAGTTCTTC.

The rearrangement joins TRBV6-1 to TRBJ1-1; D is ambiguous. Trimming stripped 3 bases from V and 3 bases from J, with 11 bases between. Germline V gives CDR1 MNHNS, CDR2 SASEGT. The CDR3 runs to 14 residues. The chain's CDR3 is CASSDPHRDTEAFF. CDR3 DNA sequence: TGTGCCAGCAGTGATCCCCATCGGGACACTGAAGCTTTCTTT.

This sequence joins TRBV5-1 and TRBJ1-5; no reliable D call. V lost 4 bases and J 0 bases, leaving 14 bases between the germline ends. This CDR3 comprises 16 residues. Germline CDR1 SGHRS, CDR2 YFSETQ. In DNA form, the CDR3 reads TGCGCCAGCAGCCCGGCGGGCAACCATAGCAATCAGCCCCAGCATTTT. Translation: CASSPAGNHSNQPQHF. Full variable domain (missing parts from reference TRBV5-1 and TRBJ1-5): KAGVTQTPRYLIKTRGQQVTLSCSPISGHRSVSWYQQTPGQGLQFLFEYFSETQRNKGNFPGRFSGRQFSNSRSEMNVSTLELGDSALYLCASSPAGNHSNQPQHFGDGTRLSIL.

The chain recombines TRBV10-1 with TRBJ1-1; perhaps TRBD1 as D (6 bases). V was clipped by 3 bases and J by 4 bases, with 21 bases between them. Germline V gene data show CDR1 as WNHNN and CDR2 as SYGVQD (reference sequence). This CDR3 is 17 amino acids long. DNA of the CDR3: TGCGCCAGCAGTGAATCTCCCTCGGGGGGGCGCGGCACTGAAGCTTTCTTT. This codes for CASSESPSGGRGTEAFF.

This clone was observed a single time. The chain joins TRBV5-1 to TRBJ2-1, with TRBD2 identical over 7 bases. The length of the CDR3 is 15 residues. The germline CDR1 and CDR2 sequences are SGHRS and YFSETQ. Trimming at V came to 2 bases and at J to 5 bases, leaving 7 bases not matched to a gene. This chain's CDR3 is CASSFSASGNNEQFF. Here the CDR3 DNA reads TGCGCCAGCAGCTTCAGTGCTAGCGGAAACAATGAGCAGTTCTTC.

The chain employs TRBV19 and TRBJ2-5; 14 bases align to TRBD2. V dropped 5 bases and J dropped 5; count of bases not matched to a gene: 7. Per germline, CDR1 LNHDA and CDR2 SQIVND (reference sequence). The CDR3 is 16 amino acids. Here the CDR3 DNA reads TGTGCCAGTAGTCCCCGGACTAGCGGGAGGAGGGAGACCCAGTACTTC. Protein product: CASSPRTSGRRETQYF. The full variable domain, in which reference TRBV19 and TRBJ2-5 provide the parts outside the CDR3, is DGGITQSPKYLFRKEGQNVTLSCEQNLNHDAMYWYRQDPGQGLRLIYYSQIVNDFQKGDIAEGYSVSREKKESFPLTVTSAQKNPTAFYLCASSPRTSGRRETQYFGPGTRLLVL.

V and J are TRBV7-2 and TRBJ2-5, with 10 bases identical to TRBD2. The CDR3 is 16 amino acids. Trimming took 6 bases from V and 1 from J; bases not matched to a gene: 8. Germline CDR1 is SGHTA and CDR2 is FQGNSA. The CDR3 DNA follows: TGTGCCAGCAGTCGATCTAGCGGGAGTGTCCAAGAGACCCAGTACTTC. Its translation is CASSRSSGSVQETQYF.

In DNA form, the CDR3 reads TGTGCCAGCAGTGAAGGCCTAGCGGGAGATTTTTACAATGAGCAGTTCTTC. It translates to CASSEGLAGDFYNEQFF. The chain combines TRBV25-1 with TRBJ2-1, with 10 positions matching TRBD2. Trimming removed 2 bases from V and 4 bases from J; junction bases left unmatched: 8. The CDR3 sequence is 17 residues long. Germline V gene data show CDR1 as MGHDK and CDR2 as SYGVNS.